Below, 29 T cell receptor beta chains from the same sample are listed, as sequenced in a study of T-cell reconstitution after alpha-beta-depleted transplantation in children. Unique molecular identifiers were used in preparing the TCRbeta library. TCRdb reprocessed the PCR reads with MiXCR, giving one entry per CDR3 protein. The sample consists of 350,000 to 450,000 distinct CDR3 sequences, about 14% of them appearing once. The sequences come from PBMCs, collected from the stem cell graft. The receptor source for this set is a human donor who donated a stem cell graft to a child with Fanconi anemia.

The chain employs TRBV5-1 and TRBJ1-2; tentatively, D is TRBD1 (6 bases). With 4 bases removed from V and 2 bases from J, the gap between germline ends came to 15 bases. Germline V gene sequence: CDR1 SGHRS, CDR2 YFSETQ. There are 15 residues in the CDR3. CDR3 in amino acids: CASSVLGGANYGYTF. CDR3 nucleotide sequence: TGCGCCAGCAGCGTGTTGGGGGGCGCAAACTATGGCTACACCTTC.

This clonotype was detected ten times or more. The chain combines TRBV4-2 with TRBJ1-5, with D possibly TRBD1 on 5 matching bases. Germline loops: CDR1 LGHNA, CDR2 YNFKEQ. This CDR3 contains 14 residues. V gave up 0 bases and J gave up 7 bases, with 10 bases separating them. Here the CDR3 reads CASSQDRGRQPQHF. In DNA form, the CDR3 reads TGTGCCAGCAGCCAAGATCGGGGGAGACAGCCCCAGCATTTT.

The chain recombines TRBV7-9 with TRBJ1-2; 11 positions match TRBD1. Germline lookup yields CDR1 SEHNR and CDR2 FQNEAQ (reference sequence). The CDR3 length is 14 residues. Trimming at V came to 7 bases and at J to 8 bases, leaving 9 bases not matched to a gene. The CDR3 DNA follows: TGTGCCAGCATCGGGACAGGGGGTCTCGGCGGCTACACCTTC. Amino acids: CASIGTGGLGGYTF.

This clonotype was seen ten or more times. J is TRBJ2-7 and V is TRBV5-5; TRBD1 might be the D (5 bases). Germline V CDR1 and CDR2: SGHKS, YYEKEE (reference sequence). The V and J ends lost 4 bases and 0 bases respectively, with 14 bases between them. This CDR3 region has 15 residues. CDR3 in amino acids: CASSLLPQASYEQYV. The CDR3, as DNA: TGTGCCAGCAGCCTTCTCCCACAGGCCTCCTACGAGCAGTACGTC.

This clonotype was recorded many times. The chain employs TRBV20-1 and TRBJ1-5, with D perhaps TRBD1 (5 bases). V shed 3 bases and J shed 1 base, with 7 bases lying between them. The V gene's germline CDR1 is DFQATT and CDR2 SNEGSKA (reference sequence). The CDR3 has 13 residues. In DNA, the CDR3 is TGCAGTGCTAGTTGGGACAGCAATCAGCCCCAGCATTTT. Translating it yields CSASWDSNQPQHF.

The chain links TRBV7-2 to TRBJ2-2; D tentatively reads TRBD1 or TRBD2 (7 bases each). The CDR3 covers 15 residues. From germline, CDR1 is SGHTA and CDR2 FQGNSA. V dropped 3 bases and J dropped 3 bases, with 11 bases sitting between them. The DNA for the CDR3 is TGTGCCAGCAGCTTGACAGGGAGGGACACCGGGGAGCTGTTTTTT. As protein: CASSLTGRDTGELFF.

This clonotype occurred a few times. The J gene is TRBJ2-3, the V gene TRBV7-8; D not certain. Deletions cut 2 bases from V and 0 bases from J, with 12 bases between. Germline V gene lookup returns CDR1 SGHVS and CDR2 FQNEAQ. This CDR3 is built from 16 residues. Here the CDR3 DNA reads TGTGCCAGCAGCTTACAAGGACCCCCTAGCACAGATACGCAGTATTTT. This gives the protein CASSLQGPPSTDTQYF.

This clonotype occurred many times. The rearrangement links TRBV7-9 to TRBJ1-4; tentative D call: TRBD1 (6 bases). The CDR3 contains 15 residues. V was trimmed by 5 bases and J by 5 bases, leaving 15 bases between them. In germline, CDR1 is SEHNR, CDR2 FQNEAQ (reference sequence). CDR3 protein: CASSDRTVKNEKLFF. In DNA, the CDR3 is TGTGCCAGCAGCGACCGGACAGTTAAGAATGAAAAACTGTTTTTT.

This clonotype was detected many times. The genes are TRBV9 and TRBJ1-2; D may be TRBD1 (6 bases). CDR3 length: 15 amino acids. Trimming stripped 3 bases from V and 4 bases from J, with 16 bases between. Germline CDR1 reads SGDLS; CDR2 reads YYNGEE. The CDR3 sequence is CASSAAGGQGYGYTF. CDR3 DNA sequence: TGTGCCAGCAGCGCGGCTGGGGGGCAGGGCTATGGCTACACCTTC.

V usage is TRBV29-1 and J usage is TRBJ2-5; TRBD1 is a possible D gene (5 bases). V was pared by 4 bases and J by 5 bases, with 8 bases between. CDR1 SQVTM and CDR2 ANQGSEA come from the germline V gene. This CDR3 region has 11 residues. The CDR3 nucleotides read TGCAGCGTTGCTAAGGGGGAGACCCAGTACTTC. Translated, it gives CSVAKGETQYF.

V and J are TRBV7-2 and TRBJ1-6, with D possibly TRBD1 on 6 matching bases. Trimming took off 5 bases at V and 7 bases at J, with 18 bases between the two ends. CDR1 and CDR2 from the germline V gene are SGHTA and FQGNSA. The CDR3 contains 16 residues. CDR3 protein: CASSLSLTGYNSPLHF. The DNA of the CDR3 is TGTGCCAGCAGCCTATCTCTAACAGGGTACAATTCACCCCTCCACTTT.

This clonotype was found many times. In DNA form, the CDR3 reads TGCAGTGCTGCCCTGGGACCGAACACTGAAGCTTTCTTT. Translation: CSAALGPNTEAFF. V and J are TRBV20-1 and TRBJ1-1, with D tentatively TRBD1 (5 bases). The germline CDR1 and CDR2 sequences are DFQATT and SNEGSKA (reference sequence). V lost 5 bases and J lost 1, with 11 bases in between. This CDR3 has 13 residues.

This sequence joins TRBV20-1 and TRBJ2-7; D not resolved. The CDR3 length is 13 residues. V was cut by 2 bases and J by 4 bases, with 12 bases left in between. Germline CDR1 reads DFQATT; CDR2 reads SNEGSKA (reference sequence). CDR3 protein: CSARWADGYEQYF. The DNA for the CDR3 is TGCAGTGCTAGATGGGCTGACGGATACGAGCAGTACTTC.

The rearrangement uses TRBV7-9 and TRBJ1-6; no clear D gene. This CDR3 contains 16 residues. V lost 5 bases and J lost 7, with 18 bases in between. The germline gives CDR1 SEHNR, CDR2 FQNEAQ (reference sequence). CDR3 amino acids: CASSTTPRVKNSPLHF. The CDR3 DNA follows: TGTGCCAGCAGCACGACCCCGCGGGTCAAAAATTCACCCCTCCACTTT.

CDR3 DNA sequence: TGTGCCAGCAGCCGTTGGTCCGGCGAGCAGTACGTC. Its translation: CASSRWSGEQYV. The J gene is TRBJ2-7, the V gene TRBV5-6; D not certain. The CDR3 has 12 residues. Germline V gives CDR1 SGHDT, CDR2 YYEEEE. Trimming left V 4 bases short and J 6 bases short, with 11 bases between.

This chain's CDR3 is CASSPFRAWGVDYGYTF. CDR3 DNA sequence: TGTGCCAGCTCACCCTTTAGGGCGTGGGGAGTGGACTATGGCTACACCTTC. The chain combines TRBV18 with TRBJ1-2; no firm D call. Trimming shortened V by 3 bases and J by 3 bases, and 20 bases separated the two germline ends. The CDR3 has 17 residues. Germline-derived CDR1 and CDR2 are KGHSH and LQKENI.

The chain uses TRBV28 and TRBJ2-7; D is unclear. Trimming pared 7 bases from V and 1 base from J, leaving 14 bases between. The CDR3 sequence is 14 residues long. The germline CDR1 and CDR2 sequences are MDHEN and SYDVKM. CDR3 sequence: CASTEVPASYEQYF. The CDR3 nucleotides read TGTGCCAGCACCGAGGTGCCCGCGTCCTACGAGCAGTACTTC.

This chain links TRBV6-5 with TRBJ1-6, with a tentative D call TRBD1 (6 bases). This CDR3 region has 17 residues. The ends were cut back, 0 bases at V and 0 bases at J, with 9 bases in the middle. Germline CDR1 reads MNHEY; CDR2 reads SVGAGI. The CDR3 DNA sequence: TGTGCCAGCAGTTACTCGACGGGACACTCCTATAATTCACCCCTCCACTTT. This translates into CASSYSTGHSYNSPLHF.

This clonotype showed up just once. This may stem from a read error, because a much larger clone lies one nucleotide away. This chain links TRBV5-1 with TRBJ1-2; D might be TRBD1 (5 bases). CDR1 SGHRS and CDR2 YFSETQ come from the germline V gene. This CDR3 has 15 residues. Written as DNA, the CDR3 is TGCGCCAGCAGCTCCGGAGTGGGGGATCCCTATGGCTACCCCTTC. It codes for CASSSGVGDPYGYPF. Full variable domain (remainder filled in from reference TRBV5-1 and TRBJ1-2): KAGVTQTPRYLIKTRGQQVTLSCSPISGHRSVSWYQQTPGQGLQFLFEYFSETQRNKGNFPGRFSGRQFSNSRSEMNVSTLELGDSALYLCASSSGVGDPYGYPFGSGTRLTVV.

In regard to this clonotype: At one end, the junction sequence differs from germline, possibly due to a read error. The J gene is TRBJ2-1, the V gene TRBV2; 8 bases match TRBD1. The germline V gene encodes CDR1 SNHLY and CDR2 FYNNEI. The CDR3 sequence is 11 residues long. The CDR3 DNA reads TGTGCCAGCAGGGAAGACAGGGGGCAGTTCTTC. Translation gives CASREDRGQFF.

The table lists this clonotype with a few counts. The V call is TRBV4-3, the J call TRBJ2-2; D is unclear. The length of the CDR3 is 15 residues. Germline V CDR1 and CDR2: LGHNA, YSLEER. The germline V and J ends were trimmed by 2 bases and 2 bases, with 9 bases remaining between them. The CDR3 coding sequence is TGCGCCAGCAGCCAAAACGCGCGCAACACCGGGGAGCTGTTTTTT. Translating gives CASSQNARNTGELFF.

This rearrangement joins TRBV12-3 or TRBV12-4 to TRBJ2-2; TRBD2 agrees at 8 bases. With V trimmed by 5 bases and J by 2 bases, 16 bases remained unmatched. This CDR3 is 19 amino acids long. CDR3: CASSQRGRRSRFNTGELFF. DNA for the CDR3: TGTGCCAGCAGTCAGCGGGGGCGAAGGTCCCGGTTCAACACCGGGGAGCTGTTTTTT.

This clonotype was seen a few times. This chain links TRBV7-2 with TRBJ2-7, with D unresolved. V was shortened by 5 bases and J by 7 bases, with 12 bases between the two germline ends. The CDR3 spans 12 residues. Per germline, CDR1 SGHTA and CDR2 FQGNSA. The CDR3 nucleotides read TGTGCCAGCAGCCCCTATGACGGGGAGCAGTACTTC. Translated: CASSPYDGEQYF.

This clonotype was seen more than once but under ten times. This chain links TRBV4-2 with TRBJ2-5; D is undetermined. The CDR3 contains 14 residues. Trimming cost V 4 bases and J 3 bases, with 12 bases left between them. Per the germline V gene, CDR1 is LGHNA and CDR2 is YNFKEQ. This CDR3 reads CASSLTSLEETQYF. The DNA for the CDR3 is TGTGCCAGCAGCCTAACAAGCCTGGAAGAGACCCAGTACTTC.

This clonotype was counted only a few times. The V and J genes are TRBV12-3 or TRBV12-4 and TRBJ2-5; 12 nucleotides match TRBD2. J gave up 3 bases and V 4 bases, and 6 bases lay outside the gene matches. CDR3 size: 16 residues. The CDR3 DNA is TGTGCCAGCAGTTCGACTAGCGGGGGCGAAAAAGAGACCCAGTACTTC. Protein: CASSSTSGGEKETQYF.

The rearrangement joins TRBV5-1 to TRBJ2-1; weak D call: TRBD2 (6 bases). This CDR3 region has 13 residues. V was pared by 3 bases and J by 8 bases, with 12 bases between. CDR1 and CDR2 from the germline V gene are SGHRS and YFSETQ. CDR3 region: CASSSSPGDEQFF. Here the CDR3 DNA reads TGCGCCAGCAGCTCATCCCCGGGGGATGAGCAGTTCTTC.

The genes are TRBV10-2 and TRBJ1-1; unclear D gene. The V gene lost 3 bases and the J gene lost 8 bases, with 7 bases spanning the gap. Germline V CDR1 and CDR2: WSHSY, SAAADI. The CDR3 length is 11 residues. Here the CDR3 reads CASSDPREAFF. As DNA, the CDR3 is TGCGCCAGCAGTGACCCCCGGGAAGCTTTCTTT.

The CDR3 spells CSATPGQGAPDTQYF. Written as DNA, the CDR3 is TGCAGTGCTACACCGGGACAGGGGGCTCCAGATACGCAGTATTTT. The rearrangement joins TRBV20-1 to TRBJ2-3; 12 nucleotides match TRBD1. J gave up 4 bases and V 4 bases, and 6 bases lay outside the gene matches. The CDR3 runs 15 residues. The germline CDR1 and CDR2 sequences are DFQATT and SNEGSKA (reference sequence).

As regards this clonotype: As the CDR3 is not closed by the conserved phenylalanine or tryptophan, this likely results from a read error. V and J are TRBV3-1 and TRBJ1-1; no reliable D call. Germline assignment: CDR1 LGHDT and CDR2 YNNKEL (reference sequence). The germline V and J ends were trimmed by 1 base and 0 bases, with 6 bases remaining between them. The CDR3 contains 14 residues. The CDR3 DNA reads TGTGCCAGCAGCCAAGGGGGATTGAACACTGAAGCTTTCTAT. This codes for CASSQGGLNTEAFY.